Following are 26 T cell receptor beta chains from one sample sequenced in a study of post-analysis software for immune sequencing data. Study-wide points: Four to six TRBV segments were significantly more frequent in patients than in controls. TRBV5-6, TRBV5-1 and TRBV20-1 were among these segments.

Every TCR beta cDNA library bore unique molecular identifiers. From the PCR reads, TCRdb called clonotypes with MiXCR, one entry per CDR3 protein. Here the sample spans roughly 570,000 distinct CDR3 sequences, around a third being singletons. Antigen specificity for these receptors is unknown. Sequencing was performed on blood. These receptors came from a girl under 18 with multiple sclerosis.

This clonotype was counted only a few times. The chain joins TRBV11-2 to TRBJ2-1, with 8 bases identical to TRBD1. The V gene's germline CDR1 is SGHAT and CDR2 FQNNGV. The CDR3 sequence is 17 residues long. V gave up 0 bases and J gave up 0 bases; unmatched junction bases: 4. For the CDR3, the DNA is TGTGCCAGCAGCTTAGACGGACAGGGTGGCTCCTACAATGAGCAGTTCTTC. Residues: CASSLDGQGGSYNEQFF.

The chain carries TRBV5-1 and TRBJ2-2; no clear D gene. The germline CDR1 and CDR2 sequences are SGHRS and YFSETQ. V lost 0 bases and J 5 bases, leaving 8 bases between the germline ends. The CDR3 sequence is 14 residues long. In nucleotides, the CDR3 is TGCGCCAGCAGCTTGGAGGGCTGGACCGGGGAGCTGTTTTTT. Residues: CASSLEGWTGELFF.

In nucleotides, the CDR3 is TGCGCCAGCAGTTCAGAGACGGGTAATTCACCCCTCCACTTT. Amino acids: CASSSETGNSPLHF. This rearrangement joins TRBV5-1 to TRBJ1-6; D not certain. Trimming took 5 bases from V and 6 from J, leaving 12 bases between them. From germline, CDR1 is SGHRS and CDR2 YFSETQ. This CDR3 is built from 14 residues.

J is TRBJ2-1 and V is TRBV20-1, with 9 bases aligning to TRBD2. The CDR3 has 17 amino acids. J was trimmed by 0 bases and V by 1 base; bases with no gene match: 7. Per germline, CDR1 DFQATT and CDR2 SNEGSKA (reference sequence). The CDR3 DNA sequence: TGCAGTGCTAGAGGGACTAGCGAGTCCTTCTCCTACAATGAGCAGTTCTTC. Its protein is CSARGTSESFSYNEQFF.

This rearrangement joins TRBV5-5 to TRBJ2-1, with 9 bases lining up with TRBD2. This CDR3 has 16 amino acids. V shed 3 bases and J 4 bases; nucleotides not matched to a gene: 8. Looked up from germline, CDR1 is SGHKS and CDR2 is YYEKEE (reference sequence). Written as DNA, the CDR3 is TGTGCCAGCAGCTCCCCAGCTAGCGGGACATACAATGAGCAGTTCTTC. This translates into CASSSPASGTYNEQFF.

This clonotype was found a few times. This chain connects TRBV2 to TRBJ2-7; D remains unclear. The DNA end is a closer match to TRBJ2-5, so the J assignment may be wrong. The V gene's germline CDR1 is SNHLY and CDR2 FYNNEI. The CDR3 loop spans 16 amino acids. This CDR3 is CASSESVSPVGETQYF. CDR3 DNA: TGTGCCAGCAGTGAATCGGTCTCACCGGTCGGAGAGACCCAGTACTTC.

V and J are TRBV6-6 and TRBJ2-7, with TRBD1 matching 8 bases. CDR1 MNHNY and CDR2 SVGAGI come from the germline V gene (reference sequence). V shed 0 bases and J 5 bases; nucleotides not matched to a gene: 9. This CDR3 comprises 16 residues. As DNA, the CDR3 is TGTGCCAGCAGTTACTCGGGCCGCGACAGGGGAGACGAGCAGTACTTC. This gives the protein CASSYSGRDRGDEQYF.

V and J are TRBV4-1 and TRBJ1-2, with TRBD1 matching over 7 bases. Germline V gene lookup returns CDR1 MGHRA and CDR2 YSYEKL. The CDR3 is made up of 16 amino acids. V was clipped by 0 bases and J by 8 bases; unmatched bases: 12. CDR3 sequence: CASSQDWGQTNWGYTF. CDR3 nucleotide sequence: TGCGCCAGCAGCCAAGATTGGGGACAGACGAACTGGGGCTACACCTTC.

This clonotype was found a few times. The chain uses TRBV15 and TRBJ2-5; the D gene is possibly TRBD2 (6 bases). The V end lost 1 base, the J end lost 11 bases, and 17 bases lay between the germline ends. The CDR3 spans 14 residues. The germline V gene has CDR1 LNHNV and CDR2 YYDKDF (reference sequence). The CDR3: CATSRVSLGGEQYF. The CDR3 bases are TGTGCCACCAGCAGAGTAAGTCTCGGGGGAGAGCAGTACTTC. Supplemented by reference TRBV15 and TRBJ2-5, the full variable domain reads DAMVIQNPRYQVTQFGKPVTLSCSQTLNHNVMYWYQQKSSQAPKLLFHYYDKDFNNEADTPDNFQSRRPNTSFCFLDIRSPGLGDTAMYLCATSRVSLGGEQYFGPGTRLLVL.

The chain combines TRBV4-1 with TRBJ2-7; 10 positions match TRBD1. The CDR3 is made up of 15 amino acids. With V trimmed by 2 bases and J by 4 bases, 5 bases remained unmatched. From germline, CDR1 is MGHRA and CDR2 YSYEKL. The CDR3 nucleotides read TGCGCCAGCAGCCAACCTGGACAGGGGGGATACGAGCAGTACTTC. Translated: CASSQPGQGGYEQYF.

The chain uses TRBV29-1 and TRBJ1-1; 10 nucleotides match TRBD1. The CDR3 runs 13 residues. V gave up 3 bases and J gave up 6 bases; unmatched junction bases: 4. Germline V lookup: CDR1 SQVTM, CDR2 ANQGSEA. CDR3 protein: CSVEWGTGAEAFF. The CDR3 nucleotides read TGCAGCGTTGAGTGGGGGACAGGGGCTGAAGCTTTCTTT.

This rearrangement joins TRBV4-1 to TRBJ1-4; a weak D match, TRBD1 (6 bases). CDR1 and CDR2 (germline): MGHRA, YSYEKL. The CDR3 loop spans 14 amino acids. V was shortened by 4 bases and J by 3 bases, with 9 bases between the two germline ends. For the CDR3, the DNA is TGCGCCAGCAGCCGGAGGACAGCTAATGAAAAACTGTTTTTT. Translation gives CASSRRTANEKLFF.

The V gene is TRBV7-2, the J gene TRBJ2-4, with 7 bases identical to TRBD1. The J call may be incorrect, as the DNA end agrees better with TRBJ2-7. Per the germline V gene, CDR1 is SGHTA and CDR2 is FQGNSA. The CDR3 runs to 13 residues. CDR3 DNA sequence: TGTGCCAGCAGCCACAACAGGGGTCACGAGCAGTACTTC. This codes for CASSHNRGHEQYF.

CDR3 loop: CASSQETSGSYEQYF. As DNA, the CDR3 is TGCGCCAGCAGCCAAGAAACTAGCGGGAGCTACGAGCAGTACTTC. The chain links TRBV4-1 to TRBJ2-7; 11 nucleotides line up with TRBD2. Germline CDR1 reads MGHRA; CDR2 reads YSYEKL. The V gene end was trimmed by 0 bases and the J gene end by 3 bases; junction bases not matched to a gene: 1. This CDR3 region has 15 residues.

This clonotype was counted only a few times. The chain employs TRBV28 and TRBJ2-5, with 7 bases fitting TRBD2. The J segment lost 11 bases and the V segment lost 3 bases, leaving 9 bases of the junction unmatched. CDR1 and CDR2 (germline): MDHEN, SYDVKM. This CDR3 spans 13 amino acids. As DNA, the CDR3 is TGTGCCAGCAGTTTTCAGGGATTGCGGGAGCAGTACTTC. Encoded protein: CASSFQGLREQYF.

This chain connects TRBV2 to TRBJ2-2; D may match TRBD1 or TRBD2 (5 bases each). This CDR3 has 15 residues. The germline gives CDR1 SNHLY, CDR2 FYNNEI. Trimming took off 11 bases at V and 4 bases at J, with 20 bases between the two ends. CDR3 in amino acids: CAGRFGTGPTGELFF. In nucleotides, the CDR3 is TGTGCCGGAAGATTCGGGACGGGGCCCACCGGGGAGCTGTTTTTT.

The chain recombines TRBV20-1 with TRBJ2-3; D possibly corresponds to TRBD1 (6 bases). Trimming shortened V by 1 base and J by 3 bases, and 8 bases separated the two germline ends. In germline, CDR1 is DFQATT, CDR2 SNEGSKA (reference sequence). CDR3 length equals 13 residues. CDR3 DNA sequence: TGCAGTGCTAGAGGACAGGTAACAGATACGCAGTATTTT. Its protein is CSARGQVTDTQYF.

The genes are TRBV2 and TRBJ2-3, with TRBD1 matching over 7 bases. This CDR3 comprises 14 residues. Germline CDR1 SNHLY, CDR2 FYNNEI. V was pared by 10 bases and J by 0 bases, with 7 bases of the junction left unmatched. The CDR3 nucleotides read TGTGCCATCCAAGGGACAGCCAGCACAGATACGCAGTATTTT. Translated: CAIQGTASTDTQYF. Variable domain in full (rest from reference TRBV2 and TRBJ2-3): EPEVTQTPSHQVTQMGQEVILRCVPISNHLYFYWYRQILGQKVEFLVSFYNNEISEKSEIFDDQFSVERPDGSNFTLKIRSTKLEDSAMYFCAIQGTASTDTQYFGPGTRLTVL.

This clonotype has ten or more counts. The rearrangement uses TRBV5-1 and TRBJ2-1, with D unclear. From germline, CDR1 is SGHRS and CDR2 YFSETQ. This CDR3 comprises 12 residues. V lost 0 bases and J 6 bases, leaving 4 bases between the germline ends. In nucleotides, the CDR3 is TGCGCCAGCAGCTTGGATCGCAATGAGCAGTTCTTC. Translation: CASSLDRNEQFF.

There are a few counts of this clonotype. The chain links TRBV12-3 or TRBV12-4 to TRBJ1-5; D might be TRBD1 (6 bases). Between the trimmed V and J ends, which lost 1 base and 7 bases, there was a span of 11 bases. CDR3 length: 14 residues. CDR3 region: CASSLDRARQPQHF. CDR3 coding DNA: TGTGCCAGCAGTTTAGACAGGGCAAGGCAGCCCCAGCATTTT.

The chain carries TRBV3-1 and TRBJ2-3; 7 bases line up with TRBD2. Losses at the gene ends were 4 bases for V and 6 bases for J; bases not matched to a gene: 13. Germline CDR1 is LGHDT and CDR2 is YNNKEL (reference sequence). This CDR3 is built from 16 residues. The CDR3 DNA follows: TGTGCCAGCAGCCCGCCGGGGAGTGGGGGGGTCGATACGCAGTATTTT. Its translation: CASSPPGSGGVDTQYF.

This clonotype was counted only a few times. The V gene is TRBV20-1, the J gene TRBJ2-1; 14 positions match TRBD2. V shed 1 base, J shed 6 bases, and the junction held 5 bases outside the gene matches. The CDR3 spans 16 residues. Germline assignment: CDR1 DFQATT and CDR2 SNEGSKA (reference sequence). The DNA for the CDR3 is TGCAGTGCTAGAGTGACTAGCGGGGGGGCGGGCAATGAGCAGTTCTTC. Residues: CSARVTSGGAGNEQFF.

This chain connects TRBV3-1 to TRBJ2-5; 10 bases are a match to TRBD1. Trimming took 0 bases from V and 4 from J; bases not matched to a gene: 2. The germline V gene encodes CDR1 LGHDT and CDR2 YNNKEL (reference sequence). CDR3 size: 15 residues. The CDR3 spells CASSQEGTGVETQYF. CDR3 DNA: TGTGCCAGCAGCCAAGAAGGGACAGGGGTAGAGACCCAGTACTTC.

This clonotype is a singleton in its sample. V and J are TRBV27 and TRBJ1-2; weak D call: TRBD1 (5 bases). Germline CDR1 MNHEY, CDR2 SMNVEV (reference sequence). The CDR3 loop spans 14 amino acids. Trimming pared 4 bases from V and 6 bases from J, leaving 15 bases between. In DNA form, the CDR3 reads TGTGCCAGCAGTTCGGGGGATCTTAGGGATGGCTACACCTTC. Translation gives CASSSGDLRDGYTF.

Written as DNA, the CDR3 is TGTGCCAGCAGCTTTGTAGCGGGACCAAGCTCCTACAATGAGCAGTTCTTC. Residues: CASSFVAGPSSYNEQFF. The V and J genes are TRBV7-9 and TRBJ2-1; 8 nucleotides line up with TRBD2. Germline V gives CDR1 SEHNR, CDR2 FQNEAQ (reference sequence). V lost 3 bases and J lost 0; bases outside the gene matches: 7. The CDR3 runs to 17 residues. Full variable domain (missing parts from reference TRBV7-9 and TRBJ2-1): DTGVSQNPRHKITKRGQNVTFRCDPISEHNRLYWYRQTLGQGPEFLTYFQNEAQLEKSRLLSDRFSAERPKGSFSTLEIQRTEQGDSAMYLCASSFVAGPSSYNEQFFGPGTRLTVL.

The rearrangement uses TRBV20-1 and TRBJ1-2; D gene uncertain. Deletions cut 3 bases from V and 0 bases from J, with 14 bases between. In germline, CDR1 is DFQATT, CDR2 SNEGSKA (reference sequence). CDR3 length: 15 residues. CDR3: CSARERIGTNYGYTF. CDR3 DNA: TGCAGTGCTAGGGAACGGATAGGAACTAACTATGGCTACACCTTC.